The entry that follows covers one T cell receptor beta chain sequence. The sample originates from a study of blood T cell repertoires in COVID-19. V shed 5 bases and J shed 5 bases, with 21 bases lying between them. This CDR3 contains 16 residues. Germline V gene sequence: CDR1 SGHNT, CDR2 YENEEA. Authors' methods: The assay estimated nucleated cells by amplifying reference gene primers. Clones were read by immunoSEQ multiplex PCR, and TCRdb kept only the in-frame ones, dropping some. D and trimming come from the DNA, and the V and J calls and clone size come from that table. The table includes 350,000 or so clones, about 92% detected once. Resolution of symptoms, clearance, or two negative PCRs was present in recovered Cohort 3 donors.

The clonotype originates from a woman aged 25 to 39 who had recovered from COVID-19. Sequencing was done on a sample of PBMCs or T cells enriched from blood (not recorded which). The gene calls are TRBV11-3 and TRBJ1-1, with D possibly TRBD1 on 6 matching bases. The CDR3 spells CASSPVSRGGLTEAFF. CDR3 DNA: TGTGCCAGCAGCCCCGTTTCTAGGGGGGGGTTGACTGAAGCTTTCTTT.